A selection of T cell receptor beta chains follows, all from one sample in a study of human T cells and chemical hapten exposure. One entry per CDR3 protein, called by TCRdb with MiXCR from the RACE reads. The data show some 90,000 distinct CDR3 sequences, with about a tenth seen just once and approximately 1.1% held by the top ten. The sequences come from whole blood, collected in connection with sensitization to the hapten diphenylcyclopropenone (DPC). The receptors here all came from a young woman with alopecia areata. Some clones in this sample may be carry-over from other donors' samples. Each CDR3 is given with its conserved first and last residue. Clone size is shown for a subset of rows, as once, few, many or a class of expanded clone.

clone size: NA; V gene: TRBV2; CDR3 protein: CASSDTPARRSGYTF
clone size: many; V gene: TRBV9; CDR3 protein: CASSGTGVLTF
clone size: NA; V gene: TRBV27; CDR3 protein: CASSLSSGVGPSTGELFF
clone size: many; V gene: TRBV7-8; CDR3 protein: CASSFRGNPINNEQFF
clone size: NA; V gene: TRBV20-1; CDR3 protein: CSAQDVETFF
clone size: many; V gene: TRBV5-6; CDR3 protein: CASSLSGRQGEFDNQPQHF
clone size: many; V gene: TRBV7-9; CDR3 protein: CASSTGTANTGELFF
clone size: many; V gene: TRBV6-2/TRBV6-3; CDR3 protein: CASSYNSGGSETQYF
clone size: few; V gene: TRBV29-1; CDR3 protein: CSVSWLEMDNEQFF
clone size: many; V gene: TRBV12-3/TRBV12-4; CDR3 protein: CASSPTGGWVWAFF
clone size: many; V gene: TRBV6-6; CDR3 protein: CATFAGTEAFF
clone size: NA; V gene: TRBV19; CDR3 protein: CASSIAGYNTGELFF
clone size: few; V gene: TRBV19; CDR3 protein: CASSGAGSADEQFF
clone size: NA; V gene: TRBV7-6; CDR3 protein: CASSLEAGQRETQYF
clone size: NA; V gene: TRBV29-1; CDR3 protein: CSAARDRDNEQFF
clone size: many; V gene: TRBV29-1; CDR3 protein: CSVRLRRNEQFF
clone size: many; V gene: TRBV3-1; CDR3 protein: CASSTHSGERDRGGYTF
clone size: few; V gene: TRBV7-2; CDR3 protein: CASSLAKTAGTQYF
clone size: few; V gene: TRBV20-1; CDR3 protein: CRGSGGAGDTEAFF
clone size: many; V gene: TRBV7-2; CDR3 protein: CASSLRLADRQETQYF
clone size: many; V gene: TRBV7-9; CDR3 protein: CASSLGLAGINEQFF
clone size: many; V gene: TRBV5-1; CDR3 protein: CASSLATSGTNNEQFF
clone size: NA; V gene: TRBV28; CDR3 protein: CASSLLGESGANVLTF
clone size: NA; V gene: TRBV20-1; CDR3 protein: CSAVQGSISGELFF
clone size: NA; V gene: TRBV4-3; CDR3 protein: CASSRTGGGTYEQYF
clone size: NA; V gene: TRBV27; CDR3 protein: CASSTGSWGQPQHF
clone size: few; V gene: TRBV24-1; CDR3 protein: CATSDARGANEQFF
clone size: few; V gene: TRBV7-7; CDR3 protein: CASSPGVAGSDTQYF
clone size: many; V gene: TRBV20-1; CDR3 protein: CSARDSGQGRGTQYF
clone size: many; V gene: TRBV29-1; CDR3 protein: CSAAGSRSITDTQYF
clone size: many; V gene: TRBV28; CDR3 protein: CASSFPDRNTEAFF
clone size: NA; V gene: TRBV7-9; CDR3 protein: CASSLATESPLHF
clone size: NA; V gene: TRBV5-1; CDR3 protein: CASSSRTPGKLFF
clone size: many; V gene: TRBV4-1; CDR3 protein: CASSQDSIAGQGRESSYNEQFF